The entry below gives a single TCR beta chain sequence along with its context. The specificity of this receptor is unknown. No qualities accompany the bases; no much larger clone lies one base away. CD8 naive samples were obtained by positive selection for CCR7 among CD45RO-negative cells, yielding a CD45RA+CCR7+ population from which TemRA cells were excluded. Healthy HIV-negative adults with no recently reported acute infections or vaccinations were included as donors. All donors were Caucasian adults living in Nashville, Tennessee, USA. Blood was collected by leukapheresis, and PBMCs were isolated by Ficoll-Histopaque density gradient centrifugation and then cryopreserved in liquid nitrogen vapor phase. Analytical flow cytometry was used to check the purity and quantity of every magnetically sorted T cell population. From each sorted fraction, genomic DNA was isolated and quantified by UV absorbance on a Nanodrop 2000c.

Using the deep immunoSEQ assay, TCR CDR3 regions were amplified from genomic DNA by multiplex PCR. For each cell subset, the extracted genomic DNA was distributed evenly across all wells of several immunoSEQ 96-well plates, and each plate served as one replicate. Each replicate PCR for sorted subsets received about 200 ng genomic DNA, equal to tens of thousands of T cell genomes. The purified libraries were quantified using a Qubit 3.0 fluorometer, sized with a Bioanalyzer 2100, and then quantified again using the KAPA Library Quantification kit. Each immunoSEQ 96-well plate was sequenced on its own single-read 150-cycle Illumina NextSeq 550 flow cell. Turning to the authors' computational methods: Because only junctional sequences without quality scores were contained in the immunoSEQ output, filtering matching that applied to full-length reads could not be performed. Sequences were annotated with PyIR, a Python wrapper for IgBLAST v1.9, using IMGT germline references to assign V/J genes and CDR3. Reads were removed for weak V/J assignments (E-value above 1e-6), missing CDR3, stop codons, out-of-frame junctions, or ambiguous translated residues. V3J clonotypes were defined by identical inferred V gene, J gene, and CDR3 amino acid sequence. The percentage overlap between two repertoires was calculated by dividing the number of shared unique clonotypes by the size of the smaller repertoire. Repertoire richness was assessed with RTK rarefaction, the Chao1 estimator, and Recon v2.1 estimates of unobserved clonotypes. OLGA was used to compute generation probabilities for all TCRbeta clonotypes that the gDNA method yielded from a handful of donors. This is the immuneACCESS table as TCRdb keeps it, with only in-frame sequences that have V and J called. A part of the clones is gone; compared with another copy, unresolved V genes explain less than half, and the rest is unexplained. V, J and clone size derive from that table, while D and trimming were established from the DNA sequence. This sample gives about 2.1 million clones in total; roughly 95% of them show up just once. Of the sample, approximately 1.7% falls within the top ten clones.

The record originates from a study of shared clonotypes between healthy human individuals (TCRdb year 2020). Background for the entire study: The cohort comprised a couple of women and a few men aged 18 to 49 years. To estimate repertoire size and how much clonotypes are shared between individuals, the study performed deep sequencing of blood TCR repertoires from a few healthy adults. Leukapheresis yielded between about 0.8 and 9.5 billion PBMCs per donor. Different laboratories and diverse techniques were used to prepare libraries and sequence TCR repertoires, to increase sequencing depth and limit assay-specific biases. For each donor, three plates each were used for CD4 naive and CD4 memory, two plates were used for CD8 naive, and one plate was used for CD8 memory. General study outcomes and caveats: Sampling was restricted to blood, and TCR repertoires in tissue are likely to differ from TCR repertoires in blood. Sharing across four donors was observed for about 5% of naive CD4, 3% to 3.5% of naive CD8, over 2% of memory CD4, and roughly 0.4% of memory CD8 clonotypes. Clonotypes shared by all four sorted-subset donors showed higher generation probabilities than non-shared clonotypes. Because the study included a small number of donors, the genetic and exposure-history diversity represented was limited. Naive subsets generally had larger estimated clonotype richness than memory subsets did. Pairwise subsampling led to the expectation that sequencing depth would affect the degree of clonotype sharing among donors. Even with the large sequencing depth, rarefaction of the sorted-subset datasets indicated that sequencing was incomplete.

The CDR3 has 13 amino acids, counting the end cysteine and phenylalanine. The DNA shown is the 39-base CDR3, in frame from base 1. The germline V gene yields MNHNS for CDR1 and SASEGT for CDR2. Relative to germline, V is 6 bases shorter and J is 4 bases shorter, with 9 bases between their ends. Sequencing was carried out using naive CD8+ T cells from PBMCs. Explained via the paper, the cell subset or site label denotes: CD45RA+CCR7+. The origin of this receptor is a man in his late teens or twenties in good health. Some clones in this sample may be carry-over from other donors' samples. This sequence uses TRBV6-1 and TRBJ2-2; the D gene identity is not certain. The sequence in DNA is TGTGCCAGCAGGACCTCTTTCACCGGGGAGCTGTTTTTT. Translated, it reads CASRTSFTGELFF.